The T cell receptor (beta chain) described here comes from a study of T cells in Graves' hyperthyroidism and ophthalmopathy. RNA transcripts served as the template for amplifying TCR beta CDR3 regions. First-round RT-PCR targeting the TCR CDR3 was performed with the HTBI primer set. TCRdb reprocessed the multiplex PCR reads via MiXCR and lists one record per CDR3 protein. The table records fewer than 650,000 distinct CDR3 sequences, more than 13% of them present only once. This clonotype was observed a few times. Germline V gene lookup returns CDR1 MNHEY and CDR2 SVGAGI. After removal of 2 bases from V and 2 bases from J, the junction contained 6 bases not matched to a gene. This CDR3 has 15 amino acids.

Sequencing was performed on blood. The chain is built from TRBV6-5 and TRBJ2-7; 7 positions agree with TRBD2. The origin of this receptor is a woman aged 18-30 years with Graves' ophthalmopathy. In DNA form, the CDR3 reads TGTGCCAGCAGTTACGGCGCGGGAGCCACCTACGAGCAGTACTTC. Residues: CASSYGAGATYEQYF.